The 11 T cell receptor beta chains reported below all come from one sample, sequenced in a study of shared clonotypes between healthy human individuals. TCRdb keeps only in-frame clones here, not all; method: immunoSEQ multiplex PCR. This table holds about 2,500,000 clones, roughly 92% found once. Sequencing used naive CD4+ T cells sorted from blood. Regarding subset: CD45RA+ positively selected. The origin of the receptors is a young man in good health.

The gene calls are TRBV11-2 and TRBJ2-1, with unresolved D. CDR3 length: 14 residues. V lost 1 base and J lost 9, with 13 bases in between. Looked up from germline, CDR1 is SGHAT and CDR2 is FQNNGV. CDR3 sequence reads: CASSLVLGKSEQFF. CDR3 in DNA: TGTGCCAGCAGCTTAGTTCTGGGGAAGAGTGAGCAGTTCTTC.

The chain links TRBV9 to TRBJ2-1; 9 bases agree with TRBD2. The CDR3 covers 12 residues. Per germline, CDR1 SGDLS and CDR2 YYNGEE. CDR3 DNA sequence: TGTGCTGCTAGCGGGGACATCACTGAGCAGTTCTTC. Its protein is CAASGDITEQFF. Supplemented by reference TRBV9 and TRBJ2-1, the full variable domain reads DSGVTQTPKHLITATGQRVTLRCSPRSGDLSVYWYQQSLDQGLQFLIQYYNGEERAKGNILERFSAQQFPDLHSELNLSSLELGDSALYFCAASGDITEQFFGPGTRLTVL.

This rearrangement joins TRBV19 to TRBJ1-5; D is possibly TRBD1 (6 bases). Germline values: CDR1 LNHDA, CDR2 SQIVND (reference sequence). The V end lost 3 bases, the J end lost 3 bases, and 9 bases lay between the germline ends. This CDR3 has 14 amino acids. The CDR3 DNA reads TGTGCCAGTAGTATTTGGGACAACAATCAGCCCCAGCATTTT. Translation: CASSIWDNNQPQHF. The full variable domain, its missing parts supplied by reference TRBV19 and TRBJ1-5, is DGGITQSPKYLFRKEGQNVTLSCEQNLNHDAMYWYRQDPGQGLRLIYYSQIVNDFQKGDIAEGYSVSREKKESFPLTVTSAQKNPTAFYLCASSIWDNNQPQHFGDGTRLSIL.

CDR3 in DNA: TGTGCCAGCAGTGAAGCGACACAAGGGGGCTATGGCTACACCTTC. It is translated as CASSEATQGGYGYTF. The J gene is TRBJ1-2, the V gene TRBV2; D might be TRBD1 (6 bases). The CDR3 sequence is 15 residues long. Germline lookup yields CDR1 SNHLY and CDR2 FYNNEI. V gave up 0 bases and J gave up 4 bases, with 12 bases separating them.

The chain links TRBV10-3 to TRBJ2-1; no firm D call. The V gene lost 3 bases and the J gene lost 6 bases, with 6 bases spanning the gap. CDR1 is ENHRY and CDR2 is SYGVKD in the germline V gene. CDR3 size: 12 residues. As DNA, the CDR3 is TGTGCCATCAGTGATGCCCCCAATGAGCAGTTCTTC. Encoded protein: CAISDAPNEQFF.

The CDR3 loop reads CASSPVGNTIYF. The CDR3 DNA follows: TGTGCCAGCTCACCAGTCGGAAACACCATATATTTT. The J gene is TRBJ1-3, the V gene TRBV18; no firm D call. The CDR3 has 12 residues. The V end was cut by 2 bases, the J end by 4 bases, with 3 bases between. Germline CDR1 reads KGHSH; CDR2 reads LQKENI.

Of note for this clone: This specimen includes other DNA sequences encoding the same CDR3. V is TRBV9 and J is TRBJ2-7; D gene ambiguous. Germline CDR1 SGDLS, CDR2 YYNGEE. This CDR3 is 14 amino acids long. V lost 2 bases, J lost 0 bases, and 9 bases lay in between. The CDR3 nucleotides are TGTGCCAGCAGCGTTGGGGTAGGCTCCTACGAGCAGTACTTC. The encoded protein is CASSVGVGSYEQYF.

The J gene is TRBJ1-6, the V gene TRBV30; D call uncertain. This CDR3 contains 14 residues. Germline V gene data show CDR1 as GTSNPN and CDR2 as SVGIG (reference sequence). V was trimmed by 2 bases and J by 9 bases, leaving 14 bases between them. The CDR3 coding sequence is TGTGCCTGGAGTAACGGGTTGGGTGGTTCACCCCTCCACTTT. Amino acids: CAWSNGLGGSPLHF.

The CDR3 loop is CASSLELRNTEAFF. As DNA, the CDR3 is TGCGCCAGCAGCTTGGAGCTCAGGAACACTGAAGCTTTCTTT. The chain carries TRBV5-1 and TRBJ1-1; no clear D gene. The CDR3 consists of 14 residues. Trimming pared 0 bases from V and 1 base from J, leaving 7 bases between. Germline assignment: CDR1 SGHRS and CDR2 YFSETQ.

Concerning this clone: At the DNA level, this CDR3 is encoded by other sequences in the same sample as well. V and J are TRBV5-1 and TRBJ1-5; TRBD1 agrees at 7 bases. Germline loops: CDR1 SGHRS, CDR2 YFSETQ. There are 14 residues in the CDR3. J was trimmed by 7 bases and V by 4 bases; bases with no gene match: 8. CDR3 protein: CASSLEGGGQPQHF. CDR3 in DNA: TGCGCCAGCAGCCTCGAGGGAGGGGGCCAGCCCCAGCATTTT.

This sequence joins TRBV18 and TRBJ2-5; 7 nucleotides agree with TRBD1. Per the germline V gene, CDR1 is KGHSH and CDR2 is LQKENI. Unmatched junction bases numbered 12, after V lost 6 bases and J lost 5 bases. This CDR3 is 15 amino acids long. Here the CDR3 reads CASSPQRQGVETQYF. The CDR3 nucleotides read TGTGCCAGCTCCCCCCAACGACAGGGAGTGGAGACCCAGTACTTC. Together with reference TRBV18 and TRBJ2-5, the CDR3 gives the full variable domain: NAGVMQNPRHLVRRRGQEARLRCSPMKGHSHVYWYRQLPEEGLKFMVYLQKENIIDESGMPKERFSAEFPKEGPSILRIQQVVRGDSAAYFCASSPQRQGVETQYFGPGTRLLVL.